This T cell receptor (beta chain) was found in a study of molecular identifiers for immune sequencing clone quantification. The sorting of naive CD8 T cells used the CD8+CD4-CCR7+CD45RA+ phenotype. As previously described, bulk TCR libraries were made using listed TCR primers. TCRdb ran MiXCR on the PCR reads and lists one entry per CDR3 protein. The table shows 460,000 or so distinct CDR3 sequences, with 20% to 25% occurring only once. Broader study findings: Clone sizes that are highly expanded could be underestimated when identical TCR molecules share a barcode. Over 98% of effector molecules, yet under 1% of naive-cell molecules, were held by clones above 20 RNA copies.

This clonotype was found many times. Its antigen is unknown. Germline V gives CDR1 MNHEY, CDR2 SVGEGT. There are 14 residues in the CDR3. Trimming took off 3 bases at V and 5 bases at J, with 11 bases between the two ends. The V and J genes are TRBV6-2 or TRBV6-3 and TRBJ1-5; maybe TRBD1 (5 bases). The receptor was derived from a human donor in good health. Some libraries in this study had Jurkat cell RNA spiked in. The sample was naive CD8+ T cells from blood, with Jurkat cell RNA spiked in. Subset reported: FACS-sorted CD8+CD4-CCR7+CD45RA+ naive T cells. In DNA, the CDR3 is TGTGCCAGCAGTTATCCCCGAGGGGATCAGCCCCAGCATTTT. Translation gives CASSYPRGDQPQHF.